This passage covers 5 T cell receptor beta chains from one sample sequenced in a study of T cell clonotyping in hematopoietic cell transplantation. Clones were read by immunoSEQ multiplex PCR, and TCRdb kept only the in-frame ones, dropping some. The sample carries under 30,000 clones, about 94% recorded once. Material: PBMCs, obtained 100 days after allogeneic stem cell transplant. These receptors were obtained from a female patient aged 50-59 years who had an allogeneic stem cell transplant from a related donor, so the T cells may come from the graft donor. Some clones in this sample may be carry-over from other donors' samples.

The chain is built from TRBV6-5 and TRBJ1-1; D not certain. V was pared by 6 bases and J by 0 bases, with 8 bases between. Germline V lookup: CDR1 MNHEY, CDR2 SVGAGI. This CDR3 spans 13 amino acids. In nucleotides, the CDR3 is TGTGCCAGCAGCCGGACTGTGAACACTGAAGCTTTCTTT. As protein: CASSRTVNTEAFF.

The CDR3 DNA follows: TGTGCCAGCAGCCCCGAGGGGGGGGTAGTCTATGGCTACACCTTC. The encoded protein is CASSPEGGVVYGYTF. J is TRBJ1-2 and V is TRBV7-2, with TRBD1 as a possible D gene (6 bases). Germline CDR1 SGHTA, CDR2 FQGNSA. Trimming removed 5 bases from V and 4 bases from J, with 17 bases in between. The CDR3 has 15 amino acids.

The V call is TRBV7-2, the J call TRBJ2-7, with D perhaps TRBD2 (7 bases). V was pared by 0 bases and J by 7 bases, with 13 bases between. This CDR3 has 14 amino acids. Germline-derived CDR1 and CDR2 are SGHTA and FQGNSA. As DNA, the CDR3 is TGTGCCAGCAGCTTAGCGGGGGGGCTGGGAGAGCAGTACTTC. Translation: CASSLAGGLGEQYF.

The CDR3 spells CASSVERNSGGYTGELFF. CDR3 coding DNA: TGTGCCAGCAGCGTAGAGCGGAACAGCGGGGGATATACCGGGGAGCTGTTTTTT. The chain combines TRBV9 with TRBJ2-2, with 8 bases fitting TRBD2. This CDR3 is 18 amino acids long. Germline assignment: CDR1 SGDLS and CDR2 YYNGEE. Trimming cost V 0 bases and J 5 bases; bases outside gene matches: 12.

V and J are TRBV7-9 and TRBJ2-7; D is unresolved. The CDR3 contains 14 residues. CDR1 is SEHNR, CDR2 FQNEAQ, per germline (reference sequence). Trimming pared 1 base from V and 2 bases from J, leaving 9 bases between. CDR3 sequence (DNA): TGTGCCAGCAGCTTAGTAGAGGCCCCCTACGAGCAGTACTTC. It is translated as CASSLVEAPYEQYF.